The 17 T cell receptor beta chains reported below all come from one sample, sequenced in a study of Ad26.COV2.S vaccination and SARS-CoV-2 variants. Method: immunoSEQ multiplex PCR; TCRdb's copy keeps in-frame clones and lacks some. The table lists around 300,000 clones, 86% of them singletons, with roughly 10% in the top ten. Treatment: over 15 received Ad26.COV2.S at low or high dose, single or two shots; 5 received placebo; per-sample allocation not given. Sampling occurred on day 63 after the first vaccine or placebo injection. Sequencing was performed on peripheral blood, taken in a trial of Ad26.COV2.S vaccine versus placebo. These receptor sequences come from a person aged 18-60 years who received the Ad26.COV2.S COVID-19 vaccine or a placebo.

The rearrangement joins TRBV12-3 or TRBV12-4 to TRBJ1-5, with 8 bases fitting TRBD1. V lost 5 bases and J lost 4; bases outside the gene matches: 1. The CDR3 has 13 amino acids. DNA of the CDR3: TGTGCCAGCAGTAACAGGGGGAATCAGCCCCAGCATTTT. It specifies CASSNRGNQPQHF.

V is TRBV10-3 and J is TRBJ2-7; 12 nucleotides match TRBD2. This CDR3 region has 16 residues. J was trimmed by 5 bases and V by 4 bases; bases with no gene match: 9. CDR1 and CDR2 (germline): ENHRY, SYGVKD. The CDR3 DNA sequence: TGTGCCATCAGTGCTAGCGGGAGGGCCGATGGCCACGAGCAGTACTTC. Translation: CAISASGRADGHEQYF.

The sample holds a few counts of this clone. This rearrangement joins TRBV10-2 to TRBJ2-2; D not certain. CDR3 length: 11 amino acids. V shed 3 bases and J shed 6 bases, with 2 bases lying between them. Germline CDR1 WSHSY, CDR2 SAAADI. The CDR3 DNA follows: TGCGCCAGCAGTGATTCCGGGGAGCTGTTTTTT. Translation gives CASSDSGELFF.

V and J are TRBV7-2 and TRBJ1-2; D gene unclear. CDR1 SGHTA and CDR2 FQGNSA come from the germline V gene. The CDR3 is 15 amino acids. The germline V and J ends were trimmed by 5 bases and 4 bases, with 17 bases remaining between them. CDR3 DNA sequence: TGTGCCAGCAGCCTAACCGGGTCTACCTTCTATGGCTACACCTTC. Protein sequence: CASSLTGSTFYGYTF. Using reference TRBV7-2 and TRBJ1-2 for the parts outside the CDR3, the full variable domain is GAGVSQSPSNKVTEKGKDVELRCDPISGHTALYWYRQSLGQGLEFLIYFQGNSAPDKSGLPSDRFSAERTGGSVSTLTIQRTQQEDSAVYLCASSLTGSTFYGYTFGSGTRLTVV.

The V gene is TRBV7-2, the J gene TRBJ2-7; 11 bases align to TRBD2. Germline V gene lookup returns CDR1 SGHTA and CDR2 FQGNSA. The CDR3 sequence is 16 residues long. Trimming took 2 bases from V and 7 from J; bases not matched to a gene: 10. Here the CDR3 DNA reads TGTGCCAGCAGCTTACCGACTAGCGGGGCCTTGGTGGAGCAGTACTTC. Encoded protein: CASSLPTSGALVEQYF. Filled out from reference TRBV7-2 and TRBJ2-7, the complete variable domain reads GAGVSQSPSNKVTEKGKDVELRCDPISGHTALYWYRQSLGQGLEFLIYFQGNSAPDKSGLPSDRFSAERTGGSVSTLTIQRTQQEDSAVYLCASSLPTSGALVEQYFGPGTRLTVT.

The chain joins TRBV6-1 to TRBJ2-1, with 11 positions matching TRBD2. CDR1 and CDR2 (germline): MNHNS, SASEGT. This CDR3 is 17 amino acids long. The V and J ends lost 4 bases and 8 bases, in that order; junction bases with no gene match: 13. The CDR3 is CASSVTLAGGPGDEQFF. CDR3 nucleotides: TGTGCCAGCAGTGTGACTCTAGCGGGAGGCCCGGGGGATGAGCAGTTCTTC.

The V and J genes are TRBV5-4 and TRBJ1-2, with 7 bases aligning to TRBD1. This CDR3 is 14 amino acids long. Germline CDR1 reads SGHNT; CDR2 reads YYREEE (reference sequence). The J segment lost 5 bases and the V segment lost 4 bases, leaving 8 bases of the junction unmatched. The CDR3 bases are TGTGCCAGCAGCGGTACAGGGGATTCATATGGCTACACCTTC. As protein: CASSGTGDSYGYTF. Supplemented by reference TRBV5-4 and TRBJ1-2, the full variable domain reads ETGVTQSPTHLIKTRGQQVTLRCSSQSGHNTVSWYQQALGQGPQFIFQYYREEENGRGNFPPRFSGLQFPNYSSELNVNALELDDSALYLCASSGTGDSYGYTFGSGTRLTVV.

This clone has a single count. The V call is TRBV5-1, the J call TRBJ1-1; 7 bases map to TRBD1. V was clipped by 0 bases and J by 0 bases; unmatched bases: 2. The CDR3 length is 15 residues. Germline CDR1 and CDR2: SGHRS and YFSETQ. CDR3 sequence: CASSLDTGVNTEAFF. CDR3 sequence (DNA): TGCGCCAGCAGCTTGGATACAGGGGTGAACACTGAAGCTTTCTTT.

J is TRBJ2-1 and V is TRBV19; D is possibly TRBD1 (6 bases). Per germline, CDR1 LNHDA and CDR2 SQIVND (reference sequence). V shed 5 bases and J shed 7 bases, with 24 bases lying between them. The CDR3 loop spans 17 amino acids. The DNA of the CDR3 is TGTGCCAGTAGTCAACCTCCCGGGACATCGGTTGGGAATGAGCAGTTCTTC. This codes for CASSQPPGTSVGNEQFF.

The gene calls are TRBV4-1 and TRBJ2-1; D is undetermined. CDR3 length equals 15 residues. Germline V CDR1 and CDR2: MGHRA, YSYEKL. Trimming took off 0 bases at V and 6 bases at J, with 12 bases between the two ends. The CDR3 bases are TGCGCCAGCAGCCAAGATTGGCAGCCCTTCAATGAGCAGTTCTTC. The encoded protein is CASSQDWQPFNEQFF.

The chain carries TRBV27 and TRBJ1-1, with D unresolved. This CDR3 is built from 13 residues. CDR1 is MNHEY, CDR2 SMNVEV, per germline (reference sequence). V gave up 8 bases and J gave up 7 bases, with 17 bases separating them. CDR3 amino acids: CASSFAAAGEAFF. In DNA form, the CDR3 reads TGTGCCAGCTCCTTCGCGGCGGCGGGTGAAGCTTTCTTT.

Many counts were recorded for this clone. Other DNA sequences of this sample code for an identical CDR3. The V gene is TRBV6-4, the J gene TRBJ2-6; D unresolved. CDR1 and CDR2 (germline): MRHNA, SNTAGT. Trimming cost V 3 bases and J 1 base, with 4 bases left between them. There are 14 residues in the CDR3. The CDR3 DNA is TGTGCCAGCAGTGAGGGTTCTGGGGCCAACGTCCTGACTTTC. Residues: CASSEGSGANVLTF.

This clone was seen just once. V usage is TRBV7-8 and J usage is TRBJ2-7, with 9 positions matching TRBD1. The CDR3 has 15 residues. CDR1 SGHVS and CDR2 FQNEAQ come from the germline V gene. Trimming removed 4 bases from V and 6 bases from J; junction bases left unmatched: 10. The CDR3 protein is CASSYHDRGIGEQYF. DNA of the CDR3: TGTGCCAGCAGCTACCATGACAGGGGGATAGGCGAGCAGTACTTC.

This chain links TRBV5-4 with TRBJ1-1; D is ambiguous. Trimming left V 5 bases short and J 0 bases short, with 14 bases between. The length of the CDR3 is 15 residues. Germline V gene lookup returns CDR1 SGHNT and CDR2 YYREEE (reference sequence). CDR3 nucleotide sequence: TGTGCCAGCAGTATTAAGCCGTACATGAACACTGAAGCTTTCTTT. This gives the protein CASSIKPYMNTEAFF. Full variable domain (missing parts from reference TRBV5-4 and TRBJ1-1): ETGVTQSPTHLIKTRGQQVTLRCSSQSGHNTVSWYQQALGQGPQFIFQYYREEENGRGNFPPRFSGLQFPNYSSELNVNALELDDSALYLCASSIKPYMNTEAFFGQGTRLTVV.

V is TRBV6-2 or TRBV6-3 and J is TRBJ1-5; D ambiguous. Germline assignment: CDR1 MNHEY and CDR2 SVGEGT. This CDR3 is built from 14 residues. The V gene lost 5 bases and the J gene lost 0 bases, with 8 bases spanning the gap. The CDR3 nucleotides read TGTGCCAGCAGTCTTCAGGATAGCAATCAGCCCCAGCATTTT. Its translation is CASSLQDSNQPQHF.

The V gene is TRBV6-4, the J gene TRBJ2-3; TRBD2 matches at 7 bases. With V trimmed by 2 bases and J by 6 bases, 8 bases remained unmatched. This CDR3 region has 15 residues. Germline V lookup: CDR1 MRHNA, CDR2 SNTAGT. The CDR3 sequence: CASSDPALGGDTQYF. In DNA, the CDR3 is TGTGCCAGCAGTGACCCGGCCCTGGGAGGGGATACGCAGTATTTT.

The chain employs TRBV7-2 and TRBJ2-1; no clear D. V lost 5 bases and J lost 10, with 12 bases in between. This CDR3 spans 12 amino acids. Germline V gene data show CDR1 as SGHTA and CDR2 as FQGNSA. This CDR3 reads CASSPPLGEQFF. The CDR3 DNA follows: TGTGCCAGCAGCCCCCCCCTAGGGGAGCAGTTCTTC.